Each of the 10 T cell receptor beta chains below was sequenced from the same sample in a study of blood T cell repertoires in COVID-19. Clones were read by immunoSEQ multiplex PCR, and TCRdb kept only the in-frame ones, dropping some. The repertoire has tens of thousands of clones, 70% to 90% of them found once; the top ten carry approximately 30%. The sample was peripheral blood. The receptors derive from a woman older than 75 with COVID-19, enrolled during active disease.

The rearrangement links TRBV7-9 to TRBJ1-3; 7 nucleotides align to TRBD1. The CDR3 runs 17 residues. V shed 5 bases and J 0 bases; nucleotides not matched to a gene: 10. In germline, CDR1 is SEHNR, CDR2 FQNEAQ (reference sequence). The CDR3 is CASSEEGGIYSGNTIYF. The CDR3 DNA follows: TGTGCCAGCAGCGAGGAAGGGGGCATCTACTCTGGAAACACCATATATTTT. The full variable domain, in which reference TRBV7-9 and TRBJ1-3 provide the parts outside the CDR3, is DTGVSQNPRHKITKRGQNVTFRCDPISEHNRLYWYRQTLGQGPEFLTYFQNEAQLEKSRLLSDRFSAERPKGSFSTLEIQRTEQGDSAMYLCASSEEGGIYSGNTIYFGEGSWLTVV.

The chain uses TRBV5-6 and TRBJ1-2; 9 positions agree with TRBD1. The CDR3 loop spans 15 amino acids. Germline trimming cut 1 base from V and 4 bases from J; bases unmatched to any gene: 5. Looked up from germline, CDR1 is SGHDT and CDR2 is YYEEEE. The CDR3 nucleotides are TGTGCCAGCAGCTTGTGGGACAGGGTAGGCTATGGCTACACCTTC. Translation gives CASSLWDRVGYGYTF.

This clone showed up just once. This rearrangement joins TRBV7-8 to TRBJ2-2, with 9 bases aligning to TRBD1. Germline trimming cut 5 bases from V and 7 bases from J; bases unmatched to any gene: 2. This CDR3 has 13 residues. The germline CDR1 and CDR2 sequences are SGHVS and FQNEAQ. CDR3 sequence (DNA): TGTGCCAGCAGCCGGGACAGGGTCGGGGAGCTGTTTTTT. Translating gives CASSRDRVGELFF.

This clone was seen only a few times. The V call is TRBV5-1, the J call TRBJ1-1; no definite D call. The V gene lost 3 bases and the J gene lost 1 base, with 7 bases spanning the gap. This CDR3 comprises 13 residues. The V gene's germline CDR1 is SGHRS and CDR2 YFSETQ. The CDR3: CASSSQRNTEAFF. The CDR3 coding sequence is TGCGCCAGCAGCTCACAGAGGAACACTGAAGCTTTCTTT.

The chain is built from TRBV21-1 and TRBJ1-3; the table calls TRBD1, which could not be checked here. TRBV21-1 is a documented pseudogene. This CDR3 is 16 amino acids long. This CDR3 reads CASSKGAGALGNTIYF. CDR3 sequence (DNA): TGTGCCAGCAGCAAAGGGGCCGGCGCCTTAGGAAACACCATATATTTT.

There are a few counts of this clone. The V and J genes are TRBV7-9 and TRBJ1-5; 7 nucleotides line up with TRBD1. With V trimmed by 6 bases and J by 2 bases, 4 bases remained unmatched. The germline V gene has CDR1 SEHNR and CDR2 FQNEAQ (reference sequence). This CDR3 spans 14 amino acids. CDR3 DNA sequence: TGTGCCAGCAGTCTTGGACAGGGCAATCAGCCCCAGCATTTT. It encodes CASSLGQGNQPQHF.

This clone was counted once. An end of the junction does not agree with germline; a read error may underlie this. The chain is built from TRBV6-1 and TRBJ2-3; 8 nucleotides line up with TRBD1. The CDR3 length is 14 residues. Germline CDR1 and CDR2: MNHNS and SASEGT. The CDR3 nucleotides read TGTGCCAGCAGGGAAGACAGGGGAACAGATACGCAGTATTTT. It yields the protein CASREDRGTDTQYF.

The chain couples TRBV5-4 to TRBJ2-2; D possibly corresponds to TRBD2 (5 bases). V was cut by 6 bases and J by 1 base, with 13 bases left in between. The CDR3 is made up of 15 amino acids. CDR1 and CDR2 (germline): SGHNT, YYREEE (reference sequence). The CDR3 DNA follows: TGTGCCAGCACCTACGTAGGGAGGAACACCGGGGAGCTGTTTTTT. This sequence encodes CASTYVGRNTGELFF.

This clone was seen a single time. The rearrangement uses TRBV2 and TRBJ1-1, with a possible D match to TRBD1 (5 bases). CDR1 and CDR2 (germline): SNHLY, FYNNEI. The CDR3 spans 13 residues. The V end lost 6 bases, the J end lost 7 bases, and 15 bases lay between the germline ends. CDR3 protein: CASRKGRGLEAFF. The DNA for the CDR3 is TGTGCCAGCAGGAAGGGGAGGGGACTTGAAGCTTTCTTT.

The rearrangement joins TRBV7-2 to TRBJ1-1; TRBD1 might be the D (5 bases). This CDR3 is 16 amino acids long. With 4 bases removed from V and 2 bases from J, the gap between germline ends came to 17 bases. Germline-derived CDR1 and CDR2 are SGHTA and FQGNSA. The CDR3 nucleotides are TGTGCCAGCAGCTCAAGGCGCACAGGAACCAACACTGAAGCTTTCTTT. Translated, it gives CASSSRRTGTNTEAFF.